Below are 23 T cell receptor beta chains sequenced from a single sample in a study of T-cell memory formation after mild COVID-19. Each CDR3 protein is one row after TCRdb ran MiXCR on the 5' RACE reads. The table includes 150,000 to 200,000 distinct CDR3 sequences, 16% detected once. The sequencing sample was made of PBMCs or a T cell subset sorted from them (not recorded which). These receptor sequences come from an adult woman who had mild COVID-19 (a few samples of this study predate the infection). Cell type and time point are not known.

The chain employs TRBV3-1 and TRBJ2-4; no reliable D call. Between the trimmed V and J ends, which lost 5 bases and 6 bases, there was a span of 14 bases. CDR1 is LGHDT and CDR2 is YNNKEL in the germline V gene (reference sequence). The CDR3 is 14 amino acids. CDR3 in amino acids: CASSWQASGNIQYF. The CDR3 nucleotides read TGTGCCAGCAGCTGGCAGGCGTCTGGAAACATTCAGTACTTC.

This clonotype was observed a few times. The chain links TRBV4-1 to TRBJ2-1; TRBD2 aligns across 11 bases. The CDR3 is made up of 17 amino acids. The germline V gene has CDR1 MGHRA and CDR2 YSYEKL. V gave up 0 bases and J gave up 10 bases; unmatched junction bases: 11. The CDR3 DNA follows: TGCGCCAGCAGCCAAGATCGTAGCGGGGGGGCGCCGGGAGAGCAGTTCTTC. Its protein is CASSQDRSGGAPGEQFF.

The chain links TRBV29-1 to TRBJ2-3, with 11 positions matching TRBD2. V dropped 3 bases and J dropped 1; count of bases not matched to a gene: 3. Germline V gene data show CDR1 as SQVTM and CDR2 as ANQGSEA. This CDR3 spans 15 amino acids. The CDR3: CSVEGLAVGTDTQYF. CDR3 bases: TGCAGCGTTGAGGGACTAGCGGTAGGCACAGATACGCAGTATTTT.

J is TRBJ2-2 and V is TRBV30; the match to TRBD2 covers 8 bases. Germline CDR1 and CDR2: GTSNPN and SVGIG (reference sequence). V was pared by 4 bases and J by 3 bases, with 10 bases of the junction left unmatched. CDR3 length: 16 amino acids. CDR3 protein: CAWTLSGGADTGELFF. The CDR3 DNA reads as TGTGCCTGGACCCTGTCGGGGGGGGCGGACACCGGGGAGCTGTTTTTT.

The chain couples TRBV27 to TRBJ2-4, with D possibly matching TRBD2 (5 bases). The length of the CDR3 is 13 residues. The germline V gene encodes CDR1 MNHEY and CDR2 SMNVEV (reference sequence). V was pared by 3 bases and J by 4 bases, with 7 bases between. The CDR3 DNA sequence: TGTGCCAGCAGTTTCGGGGATAAAAACATTCAGTACTTC. Translation gives CASSFGDKNIQYF.

This clonotype turned up a few times. This chain uses TRBV7-2 with TRBJ1-6; D not resolved. Per the germline V gene, CDR1 is SGHTA and CDR2 is FQGNSA. Trimming left V 1 base short and J 9 bases short, with 19 bases between. The CDR3 extends over 17 amino acids. Here the CDR3 reads CASSLGLVGRSSSPLHF. In DNA, the CDR3 is TGTGCCAGCAGCTTAGGACTGGTAGGACGTTCGAGTTCACCCCTCCACTTT.

A few counts support this clonotype. The chain recombines TRBV6-7 with TRBJ1-5; 7 nucleotides align to TRBD1. TRBV6-7 is sorted into the ORF group, with uncertain function. The trim removed 8 bases at V and 15 bases at J, leaving 4 bases unmatched. This CDR3 has 9 residues. The CDR3, as DNA: TGTGCCAGCGGGGGACAGAGGCATTTT. As protein: CASGGQRHF.

Only a few counts were recorded for this clonotype. The chain joins TRBV6-6 to TRBJ2-7, with no clear D. The CDR3 covers 15 residues. Per the germline V gene, CDR1 is MNHNY and CDR2 is SVGAGI (reference sequence). The V and J ends lost 0 bases and 4 bases respectively, with 13 bases between them. Here the CDR3 reads CASSYSFDYAYEQYF. CDR3 nucleotides: TGTGCCAGCAGTTACTCGTTCGATTATGCATACGAGCAGTACTTC.

The gene calls are TRBV7-2 and TRBJ1-3, with 7 nucleotides matching TRBD1. The V gene end was trimmed by 1 base and the J gene end by 0 bases; junction bases not matched to a gene: 6. Germline lookup yields CDR1 SGHTA and CDR2 FQGNSA. CDR3 length: 17 residues. CDR3 sequence: CASSLVPGQISGNTIYF. CDR3 coding DNA: TGTGCCAGCAGCTTAGTACCGGGACAGATCTCTGGAAACACCATATATTTT.

This clonotype appeared many times. J is TRBJ2-7 and V is TRBV9; 8 bases agree with TRBD1. The CDR3 is 14 amino acids. J gave up 3 bases and V 5 bases, and 7 bases lay outside the gene matches. Germline lookup yields CDR1 SGDLS and CDR2 YYNGEE. The CDR3 DNA is TGTGCCAGCAGTAGACAGGGGCTAGTCTACGAGCAGTACTTC. Translating gives CASSRQGLVYEQYF.

The chain employs TRBV30 and TRBJ1-1; possibly TRBD1 for D (6 bases). Germline lookup yields CDR1 GTSNPN and CDR2 SVGIG (reference sequence). The CDR3 extends over 12 amino acids. Trimming cost V 5 bases and J 2 bases, with 9 bases left between them. As DNA, the CDR3 is TGTGCCTGGGGACAGACCAACACTGAAGCTTTCTTT. Protein sequence: CAWGQTNTEAFF.

V gene TRBV7-6 combines with J gene TRBJ2-1; D not certain. The CDR3 spans 15 residues. CDR1 is SGHVS and CDR2 is FNYEAQ in the germline V gene. V dropped 5 bases and J dropped 0 bases, with 11 bases sitting between them. CDR3: CASSQNGHSYNEQFF. As DNA, the CDR3 is TGTGCCAGCAGCCAGAATGGGCACTCCTACAATGAGCAGTTCTTC.

The chain couples TRBV4-3 to TRBJ2-1; 10 nucleotides line up with TRBD2. The length of the CDR3 is 16 residues. The germline CDR1 and CDR2 sequences are LGHNA and YSLEER. The J segment lost 5 bases and the V segment lost 4 bases, leaving 8 bases of the junction unmatched. The CDR3, as DNA: TGCGCCAGCAGCCTTACCGGGACTAGCGCGAACAATGAGCAGTTCTTC. It specifies CASSLTGTSANNEQFF.

This clonotype turned up a few times. The chain couples TRBV7-8 to TRBJ2-7; the match to TRBD2 covers 14 bases. CDR1 and CDR2 (germline): SGHVS, FQNEAQ. The CDR3 sequence is 18 residues long. Trimming removed 6 bases from V and 4 bases from J; junction bases left unmatched: 14. The CDR3 DNA sequence: TGTGCCAGCAGTATTACTTCGACTAGCGGGAGGGCCGGGTACGAGCAGTACTTC. This translates into CASSITSTSGRAGYEQYF.

The gene calls are TRBV12-3 or TRBV12-4 and TRBJ2-2, with D perhaps TRBD2 (6 bases). This CDR3 comprises 14 residues. The ends were cut back, 5 bases at V and 5 bases at J, with 12 bases in the middle. CDR3 residues: CASSPPGGTGELFF. CDR3 bases: TGTGCCAGCAGTCCCCCCGGGGGAACCGGGGAGCTGTTTTTT.

The J gene is TRBJ2-7, the V gene TRBV5-1, with TRBD2 matching over 9 bases. The CDR3 contains 15 residues. With 0 bases clipped from V and 2 bases from J, the junction kept 3 bases outside the gene matches. CDR1 is SGHRS, CDR2 YFSETQ, per germline. CDR3 sequence (DNA): TGCGCCAGCAGCTTGGGGACTAGCGTCGCCTACGAGCAGTACTTC. Amino acid sequence: CASSLGTSVAYEQYF. The whole variable domain, remainder taken from reference TRBV5-1 and TRBJ2-7, is KAGVTQTPRYLIKTRGQQVTLSCSPISGHRSVSWYQQTPGQGLQFLFEYFSETQRNKGNFPGRFSGRQFSNSRSEMNVSTLELGDSALYLCASSLGTSVAYEQYFGPGTRLTVT.

This chain links TRBV4-3 with TRBJ2-7, with 8 bases identical to TRBD1. There are 16 residues in the CDR3. Germline loops: CDR1 LGHNA, CDR2 YSLEER. The J segment lost 3 bases and the V segment lost 4 bases, leaving 11 bases of the junction unmatched. The CDR3, as DNA: TGCGCCAGCAGCCCGGAGCCCTCGGGGACAGGCTACGAGCAGTACTTC. Amino acids: CASSPEPSGTGYEQYF.

This clonotype was picked up a small number of times. At one boundary the junction diverges from the germline segment, which might be a read error. The chain is built from TRBV4-1 and TRBJ1-2; D may be TRBD1 (5 bases). Germline V gene lookup returns CDR1 MGHRA and CDR2 YSYEKL. CDR3 length: 11 residues. The CDR3 DNA reads TGCGCCAGCAGCCTTGAGGGACGGAAGCACTTC. This translates into CASSLEGRKHF.

This clonotype was counted many times. The rearrangement joins TRBV7-2 to TRBJ2-7, with D possibly being TRBD2 (6 bases). V gave up 5 bases and J gave up 2 bases, with 19 bases separating them. Germline CDR1 reads SGHTA; CDR2 reads FQGNSA. CDR3 length: 16 residues. CDR3: CASSARGAGLTYEQYF. CDR3 DNA: TGTGCCAGCAGCGCGCGCGGGGCGGGGCTCACCTACGAGCAGTACTTC. The full variable domain, rest sourced from reference TRBV7-2 and TRBJ2-7, is GAGVSQSPSNKVTEKGKDVELRCDPISGHTALYWYRQSLGQGLEFLIYFQGNSAPDKSGLPSDRFSAERTGGSVSTLTIQRTQQEDSAVYLCASSARGAGLTYEQYFGPGTRLTVT.

This clonotype was seen more than once but under ten times. The chain employs TRBV5-1 and TRBJ2-3; no reliable D call. The CDR3 runs to 13 residues. V lost 4 bases to trimming and J lost 2 bases, with 8 bases between them. Germline lookup yields CDR1 SGHRS and CDR2 YFSETQ. CDR3 DNA: TGCGCCAGCAGCCCGTTTCACACAGATACGCAGTATTTT. Its protein product is CASSPFHTDTQYF.

In its sample, this clonotype was seen a few times. This chain uses TRBV7-2 with TRBJ1-5; D remains ambiguous. Germline CDR1 is SGHTA and CDR2 is FQGNSA. The CDR3 length is 13 residues. The germline V and J ends were trimmed by 5 bases and 5 bases, with 10 bases remaining between them. The CDR3 DNA reads TGTGCCAGCAGCCCGGGGTCCTATCAGCCCCAGCATTTT. This sequence encodes CASSPGSYQPQHF.

This clonotype came up many times. The rearrangement joins TRBV12-3 or TRBV12-4 to TRBJ2-1; D ambiguous. V lost 4 bases and J 2 bases, leaving 0 bases between the germline ends. There are 11 residues in the CDR3. CDR3 protein: CASSSYNEQFF. The CDR3 DNA reads TGTGCCAGCAGTTCCTACAATGAGCAGTTCTTC.

The CDR3 spells CASSLAIAQETQYF. As DNA, the CDR3 is TGTGCCAGCAGCTTAGCTATTGCACAAGAGACCCAGTACTTC. The chain joins TRBV7-9 to TRBJ2-5; D is unclear. V dropped 0 bases and J dropped 2 bases, with 7 bases sitting between them. Germline lookup yields CDR1 SEHNR and CDR2 FQNEAQ (reference sequence). The CDR3 extends over 14 amino acids.